A selection of T cell receptor beta chains follows, all from one sample in a study of spatial heterogeneity in lung cancer. From the 5' RACE reads, TCRdb called clonotypes with MiXCR, one entry per CDR3 protein. The sample consists of fewer than 3,500 distinct CDR3 sequences, around 27% of them appearing once. The sequenced sample was lung tumor tissue, obtained at surgery. These receptors were obtained from a female donor with early-stage non-small cell lung cancer. Both conserved end residues are part of each CDR3. Fields, in order: D gene, V gene, J gene, clone size, CDR3 protein, CDR3 DNA. A D gene is named only where the DNA matches it firmly. The size entry is marked missing in some rows and otherwise reads once, few, many or a size class.

D gene: -
V gene: TRBV20-1
J gene: TRBJ2-7
clone size: -
CDR3 protein: CSARGTGGLSYEQYF
CDR3 DNA: TGCAGTGCTAGGGGAACGGGGGGCCTCTCCTACGAGCAGTACTTC

D gene: -
V gene: TRBV9
J gene: TRBJ2-6
clone size: few
CDR3 protein: CASSVGDSGANVLTF
CDR3 DNA: TGTGCCAGCAGCGTAGGGGATTCGGGGGCCAACGTCCTGACTTTC

D gene: -
V gene: TRBV12-3/TRBV12-4
J gene: TRBJ1-3
clone size: few
CDR3 protein: CASSPASGGNTIYF
CDR3 DNA: TGTGCCAGCAGCCCAGCCTCCGGGGGGAACACCATATATTTT

D gene: -
V gene: TRBV2
J gene: TRBJ2-3
clone size: large
CDR3 protein: CASLGTQRGTDTQYF
CDR3 DNA: TGTGCCAGCCTGGGAACCCAAAGAGGCACAGATACGCAGTATTTT

D gene: -
V gene: TRBV4-1
J gene: TRBJ2-1
clone size: -
CDR3 protein: CASSQVGPRTDGQFF
CDR3 DNA: TGCGCCAGCAGCCAAGTGGGACCGAGAACTGATGGGCAGTTCTTC

D gene: TRBD2
V gene: TRBV4-1
J gene: TRBJ2-2
clone size: many
CDR3 protein: CASSQVLAGVSHTGELFF
CDR3 DNA: TGCGCCAGCAGCCAAGTATTAGCGGGAGTCTCACACACCGGGGAGCTGTTTTTT

D gene: -
V gene: TRBV7-2
J gene: TRBJ2-5
clone size: -
CDR3 protein: CASSFMTGFLFPISQETQYF
CDR3 DNA: TGTGCCAGCAGTTTCATGACAGGTTTTTTATTTCCGATTTCCCAAGAGACCCAGTACTTC

D gene: -
V gene: TRBV28
J gene: TRBJ1-1
clone size: medium-sized
CDR3 protein: CASSPVGNTEAFF
CDR3 DNA: TGTGCCAGCAGCCCAGTGGGAAACACTGAAGCTTTCTTT

D gene: -
V gene: TRBV29-1
J gene: TRBJ2-3
clone size: -
CDR3 protein: CSVDLAQRSTDTQYF
CDR3 DNA: TGCAGCGTTGATCTGGCCCAAAGATCCACAGATACGCAGTATTTT

D gene: TRBD2
V gene: TRBV7-9
J gene: TRBJ2-5
clone size: -
CDR3 protein: CASSSTSGGFGETQYF
CDR3 DNA: TGTGCCAGCAGCTCCACTAGCGGGGGGTTTGGAGAGACCCAGTACTTC

D gene: -
V gene: TRBV20-1
J gene: TRBJ2-7
clone size: medium-sized
CDR3 protein: CSVGPRTGAEQYF
CDR3 DNA: TGCAGTGTTGGGCCTCGGACCGGCGCCGAGCAGTACTTC

D gene: -
V gene: TRBV6-6
J gene: TRBJ2-7
clone size: -
CDR3 protein: CASSRRDRFEEQYF
CDR3 DNA: TGTGCCAGCAGTCGGAGGGACCGATTCGAGGAGCAGTACTTC

D gene: -
V gene: TRBV18
J gene: TRBJ2-7
clone size: large
CDR3 protein: CASSPPAGSAYEQYF
CDR3 DNA: TGTGCCAGCTCACCCCCAGCGGGTTCGGCCTACGAGCAGTACTTC

D gene: TRBD1
V gene: TRBV28
J gene: TRBJ2-1
clone size: large
CDR3 protein: CASSLKDRVNEQFF
CDR3 DNA: TGTGCCAGCAGTTTAAAAGACAGGGTAAATGAGCAGTTCTTC

D gene: TRBD2
V gene: TRBV20-1
J gene: TRBJ2-5
clone size: -
CDR3 protein: CSPGGEETQYF
CDR3 DNA: TGCAGTCCGGGAGGAGAAGAGACCCAGTACTTC

D gene: -
V gene: TRBV29-1
J gene: TRBJ1-2
clone size: medium-sized
CDR3 protein: CSVGREVGYGYTF
CDR3 DNA: TGCAGCGTGGGACGTGAGGTAGGGTATGGCTACACCTTC

D gene: -
V gene: TRBV2
J gene: TRBJ2-7
clone size: -
CDR3 protein: CASSEGTDYEQYF
CDR3 DNA: TGTGCCAGCAGTGAAGGTACGGACTACGAGCAGTACTTC

D gene: TRBD1
V gene: TRBV6-2/TRBV6-3
J gene: TRBJ1-4
clone size: medium-sized
CDR3 protein: CASSRDRANEKLFF
CDR3 DNA: TGTGCCAGCAGTCGTGACAGGGCTAATGAAAAACTGTTTTTT

D gene: -
V gene: TRBV6-5
J gene: TRBJ1-6
clone size: large
CDR3 protein: CASSYLSGTYNSPLHF
CDR3 DNA: TGTGCCAGCAGTTACCTTTCGGGGACCTATAATTCACCCCTCCACTTT

D gene: -
V gene: TRBV6-2/TRBV6-3
J gene: TRBJ1-2
clone size: medium-sized
CDR3 protein: CASSSDLGPLYGYTF
CDR3 DNA: TGTGCCAGCAGTTCGGATTTGGGACCCCTCTATGGCTACACCTTC

D gene: -
V gene: TRBV12-3/TRBV12-4
J gene: TRBJ2-7
clone size: -
CDR3 protein: CASSRQGTGGDEQYF
CDR3 DNA: TGTGCCAGCAGTAGACAGGGAACCGGGGGCGACGAGCAGTACTTC

D gene: -
V gene: TRBV7-9
J gene: TRBJ2-7
clone size: large
CDR3 protein: CASSSTSDEQYF
CDR3 DNA: TGTGCCAGCAGTTCCACTTCCGACGAGCAGTACTTC

D gene: -
V gene: TRBV28
J gene: TRBJ1-2
clone size: medium-sized
CDR3 protein: CASSVPWGRGYTF
CDR3 DNA: TGTGCCAGCAGTGTCCCTTGGGGACGTGGCTACACCTTC

D gene: -
V gene: TRBV6-1
J gene: TRBJ1-2
clone size: -
CDR3 protein: CASEGIRDTSNYGYTF
CDR3 DNA: TGTGCCAGCGAAGGGATCCGGGACACATCTAACTATGGCTACACCTTC

D gene: -
V gene: TRBV28
J gene: TRBJ2-7
clone size: -
CDR3 protein: CASSFRGALEQYF
CDR3 DNA: TGTGCCAGCAGTTTTCGTGGGGCGCTTGAGCAGTACTTC

D gene: -
V gene: TRBV29-1
J gene: TRBJ2-6
clone size: -
CDR3 protein: CSIPSGEANVLTF
CDR3 DNA: TGCAGCATTCCCTCTGGCGAGGCCAACGTCCTGACTTTC

D gene: TRBD1
V gene: TRBV28
J gene: TRBJ2-7
clone size: medium-sized
CDR3 protein: CASSRQGPEQYF
CDR3 DNA: TGTGCCAGCAGTCGACAGGGGCCCGAGCAGTACTTC

D gene: -
V gene: TRBV28
J gene: TRBJ2-1
clone size: -
CDR3 protein: CASTKGRRNEQFF
CDR3 DNA: TGTGCCAGCACCAAGGGTAGAAGGAATGAGCAGTTCTTC

D gene: -
V gene: TRBV4-3
J gene: TRBJ2-3
clone size: medium-sized
CDR3 protein: CASSQDKRLNTQYF
CDR3 DNA: TGCGCCAGCAGCCAAGATAAACGATTGAATACGCAGTATTTT

D gene: -
V gene: TRBV9
J gene: TRBJ2-1
clone size: -
CDR3 protein: CASSDPVSRQFF
CDR3 DNA: TGTGCCAGCAGCGACCCCGTTAGTCGGCAGTTCTTC

D gene: TRBD1
V gene: TRBV9
J gene: TRBJ2-7
clone size: -
CDR3 protein: CASSAGTEYEQYF
CDR3 DNA: TGTGCCAGCAGCGCCGGGACAGAATACGAGCAGTACTTC

D gene: TRBD1
V gene: TRBV7-8
J gene: TRBJ2-7
clone size: many
CDR3 protein: CASSQGTGSYEQYF
CDR3 DNA: TGTGCCAGCAGCCAAGGGACAGGTTCCTACGAGCAGTACTTC

D gene: TRBD2
V gene: TRBV11-3
J gene: TRBJ2-3
clone size: -
CDR3 protein: CASSPSAGAADTQYF
CDR3 DNA: TGTGCCAGCAGCCCCTCAGCGGGAGCCGCAGATACGCAGTATTTT

D gene: TRBD1
V gene: TRBV11-3
J gene: TRBJ2-2
clone size: few
CDR3 protein: CASSLSGTAITGELFF
CDR3 DNA: TGTGCCAGCAGTTTGTCCGGGACAGCGATCACCGGGGAGCTGTTTTTT

D gene: TRBD2
V gene: TRBV5-1
J gene: TRBJ2-1
clone size: -
CDR3 protein: CASSLGASGSNEQFF
CDR3 DNA: TGCGCCAGCAGCTTGGGGGCTAGCGGGAGTAATGAGCAGTTCTTC